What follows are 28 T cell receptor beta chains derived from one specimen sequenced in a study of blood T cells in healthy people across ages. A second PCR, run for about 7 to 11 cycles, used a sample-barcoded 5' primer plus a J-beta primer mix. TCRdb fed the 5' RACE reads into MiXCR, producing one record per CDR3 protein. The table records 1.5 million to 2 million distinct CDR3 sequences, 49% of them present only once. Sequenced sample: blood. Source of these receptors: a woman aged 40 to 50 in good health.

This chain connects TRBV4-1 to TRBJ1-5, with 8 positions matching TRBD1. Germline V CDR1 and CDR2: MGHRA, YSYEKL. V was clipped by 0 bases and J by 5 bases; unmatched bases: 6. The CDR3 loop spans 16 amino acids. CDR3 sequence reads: CASSQEPGQEYQPQHF. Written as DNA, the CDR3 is TGCGCCAGCAGCCAAGAGCCGGGACAGGAGTATCAGCCCCAGCATTTT.

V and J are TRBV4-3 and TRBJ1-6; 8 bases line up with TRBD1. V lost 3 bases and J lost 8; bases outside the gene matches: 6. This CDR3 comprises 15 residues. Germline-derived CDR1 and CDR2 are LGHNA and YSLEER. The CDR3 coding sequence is TGCGCCAGCAGCCAGGAACAGGGGGTTGATTCACCCCTCCACTTT. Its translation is CASSQEQGVDSPLHF.

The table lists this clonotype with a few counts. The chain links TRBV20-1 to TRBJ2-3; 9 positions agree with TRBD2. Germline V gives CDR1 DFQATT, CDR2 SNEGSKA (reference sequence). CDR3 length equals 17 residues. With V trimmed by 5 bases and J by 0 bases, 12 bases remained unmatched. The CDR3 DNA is TGCAGTGCTTGGGTTGTTAGCGGGGGCCTTAGCACAGATACGCAGTATTTT. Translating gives CSAWVVSGGLSTDTQYF.

In DNA form, the CDR3 reads TGCGCCAGCAGCCAAGATTTCGGGGGGGCAGATACGCAGTATTTT. Protein sequence: CASSQDFGGADTQYF. The genes are TRBV4-3 and TRBJ2-3, with 8 bases lining up with TRBD2. The germline V gene encodes CDR1 LGHNA and CDR2 YSLEER. V trimming: 0 bases; J trimming: 4 bases; junction bases outside the gene matches: 3. The CDR3 sequence is 15 residues long.

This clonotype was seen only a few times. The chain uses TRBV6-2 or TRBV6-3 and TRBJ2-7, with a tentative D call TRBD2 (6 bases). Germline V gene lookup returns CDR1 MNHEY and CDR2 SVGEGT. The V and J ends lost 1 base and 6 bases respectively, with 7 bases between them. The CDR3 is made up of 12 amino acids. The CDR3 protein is CASSYWGGEQYF. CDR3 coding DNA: TGTGCCAGCAGTTACTGGGGAGGCGAGCAGTACTTC.

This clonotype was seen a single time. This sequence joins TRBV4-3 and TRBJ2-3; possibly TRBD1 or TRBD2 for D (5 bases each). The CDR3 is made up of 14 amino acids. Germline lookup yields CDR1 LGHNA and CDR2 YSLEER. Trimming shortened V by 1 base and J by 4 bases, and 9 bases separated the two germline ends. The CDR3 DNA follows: TGCGCCAGCAGCCAAGTAGAGGGGCCAGATACGCAGTATTTT. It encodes CASSQVEGPDTQYF.

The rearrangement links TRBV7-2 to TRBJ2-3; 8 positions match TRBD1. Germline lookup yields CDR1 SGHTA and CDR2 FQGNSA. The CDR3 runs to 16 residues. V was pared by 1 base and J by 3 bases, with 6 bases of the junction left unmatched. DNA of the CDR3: TGTGCCAGCAGCTTAGACTGGACAGGGTTGACAGATACGCAGTATTTT. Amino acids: CASSLDWTGLTDTQYF.

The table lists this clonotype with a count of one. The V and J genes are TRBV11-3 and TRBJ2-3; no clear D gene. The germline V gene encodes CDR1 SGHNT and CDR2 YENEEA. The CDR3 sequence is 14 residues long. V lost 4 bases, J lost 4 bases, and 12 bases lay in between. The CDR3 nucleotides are TGTGCCAGCAGCTCTCTATATAACCCAGATACGCAGTATTTT. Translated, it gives CASSSLYNPDTQYF.

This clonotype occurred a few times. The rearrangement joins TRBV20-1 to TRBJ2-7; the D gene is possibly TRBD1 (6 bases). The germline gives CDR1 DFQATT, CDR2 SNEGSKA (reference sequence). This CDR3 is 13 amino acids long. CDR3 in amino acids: CTSGGPQTYEQYF. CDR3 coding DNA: TGCACCTCTGGGGGCCCACAAACCTACGAGCAGTACTTC.

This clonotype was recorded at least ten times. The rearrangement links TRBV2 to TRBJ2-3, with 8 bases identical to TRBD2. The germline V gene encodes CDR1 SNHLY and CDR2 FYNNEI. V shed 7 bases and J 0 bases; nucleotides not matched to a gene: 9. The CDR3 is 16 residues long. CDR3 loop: CASTLRGATSTDTQYF. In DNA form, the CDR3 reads TGTGCCAGCACTTTGCGGGGGGCTACTAGCACAGATACGCAGTATTTT.

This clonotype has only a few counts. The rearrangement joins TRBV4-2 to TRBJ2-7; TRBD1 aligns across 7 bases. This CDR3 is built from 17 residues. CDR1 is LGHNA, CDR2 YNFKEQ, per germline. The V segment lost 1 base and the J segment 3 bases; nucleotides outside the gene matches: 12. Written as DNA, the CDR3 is TGTGCCAGCAGCCAAGTCCCAGCAGGGGGTATGTTCTACGAGCAGTACTTC. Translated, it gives CASSQVPAGGMFYEQYF.

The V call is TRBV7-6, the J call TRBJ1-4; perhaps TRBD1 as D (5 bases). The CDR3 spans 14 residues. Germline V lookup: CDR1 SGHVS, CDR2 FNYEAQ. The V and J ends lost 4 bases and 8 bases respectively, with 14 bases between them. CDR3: CASSSGPRREKLFF. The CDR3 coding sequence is TGTGCCAGCAGCTCGGGACCCCGGCGGGAAAAACTGTTTTTT.

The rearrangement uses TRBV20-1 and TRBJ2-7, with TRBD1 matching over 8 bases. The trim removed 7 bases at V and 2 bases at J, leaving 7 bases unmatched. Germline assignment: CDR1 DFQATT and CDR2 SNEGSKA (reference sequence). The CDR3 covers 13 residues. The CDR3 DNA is TGCAGTGGGGCACAGGGGGACGCCTACGAGCAGTACTTC. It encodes CSGAQGDAYEQYF.

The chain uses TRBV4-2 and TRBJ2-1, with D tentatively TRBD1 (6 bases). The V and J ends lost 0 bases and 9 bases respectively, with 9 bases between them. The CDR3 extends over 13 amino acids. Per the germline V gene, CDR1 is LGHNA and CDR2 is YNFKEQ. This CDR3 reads CASSQDRDIEQFF. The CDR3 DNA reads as TGTGCCAGCAGCCAAGATCGGGACATTGAGCAGTTCTTC.

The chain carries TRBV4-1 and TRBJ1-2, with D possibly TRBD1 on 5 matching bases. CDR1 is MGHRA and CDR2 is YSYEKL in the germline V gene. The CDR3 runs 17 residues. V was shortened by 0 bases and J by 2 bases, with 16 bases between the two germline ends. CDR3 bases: TGCGCCAGCAGCCAAGAAGCAGCACAGGAACTAAACTATGGCTACACCTTC. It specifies CASSQEAAQELNYGYTF.

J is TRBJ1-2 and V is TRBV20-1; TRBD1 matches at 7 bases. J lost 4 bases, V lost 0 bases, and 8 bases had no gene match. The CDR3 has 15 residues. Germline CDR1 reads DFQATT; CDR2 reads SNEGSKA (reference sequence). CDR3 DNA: TGCAGTGCTAGAGAAACAGGGGACCTGGGCTATGGCTACACCTTC. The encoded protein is CSARETGDLGYGYTF.

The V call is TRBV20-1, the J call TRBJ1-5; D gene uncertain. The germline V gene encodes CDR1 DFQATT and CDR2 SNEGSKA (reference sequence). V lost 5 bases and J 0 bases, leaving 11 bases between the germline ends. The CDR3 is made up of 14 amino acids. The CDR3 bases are TGCAGTGCTGGGAACATAAATAGCAATCAGCCCCAGCATTTT. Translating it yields CSAGNINSNQPQHF.

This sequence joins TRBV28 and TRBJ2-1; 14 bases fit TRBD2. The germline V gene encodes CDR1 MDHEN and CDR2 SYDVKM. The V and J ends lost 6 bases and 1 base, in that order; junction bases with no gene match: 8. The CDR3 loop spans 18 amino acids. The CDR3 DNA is TGTGCCAGCAGCCCGACTAGCGGGGGGGCTCTATCCTACAATGAGCAGTTCTTC. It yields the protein CASSPTSGGALSYNEQFF.

DNA of the CDR3: TGCAGTGCTAGAGATGGTCGTACCTACGAGCAGTACTTC. This gives the protein CSARDGRTYEQYF. This sequence joins TRBV20-1 and TRBJ2-7; D uncertain. Trimming removed 0 bases at V and 2 bases at J, with 8 bases between. This CDR3 region has 13 residues. The germline V gene has CDR1 DFQATT and CDR2 SNEGSKA (reference sequence).

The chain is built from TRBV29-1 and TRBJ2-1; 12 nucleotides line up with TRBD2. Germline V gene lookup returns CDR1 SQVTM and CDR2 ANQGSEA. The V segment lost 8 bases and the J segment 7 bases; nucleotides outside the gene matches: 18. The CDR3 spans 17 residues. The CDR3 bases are TGCAGCCTCGCCAGGGTCGCTAGCGGGGGGGCCGAGAATGAGCAGTTCTTC. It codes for CSLARVASGGAENEQFF.

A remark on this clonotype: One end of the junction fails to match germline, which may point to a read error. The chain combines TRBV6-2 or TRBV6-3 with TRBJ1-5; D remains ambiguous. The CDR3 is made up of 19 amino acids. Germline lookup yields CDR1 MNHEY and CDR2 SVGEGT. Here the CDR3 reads CASSYHFGVGRDSNRPQHF. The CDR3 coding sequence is TGTGCCAGCAGTTATCATTTCGGAGTGGGGAGAGATAGCAATCGGCCCCAGCATTTT.

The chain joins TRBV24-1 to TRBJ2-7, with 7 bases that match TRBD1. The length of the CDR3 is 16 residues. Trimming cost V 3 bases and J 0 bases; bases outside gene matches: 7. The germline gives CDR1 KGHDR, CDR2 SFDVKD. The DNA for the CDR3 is TGTGCCACCAGTGATCCCCGGACAGGCTCCTCCTACGAGCAGTACTTC. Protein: CATSDPRTGSSYEQYF.

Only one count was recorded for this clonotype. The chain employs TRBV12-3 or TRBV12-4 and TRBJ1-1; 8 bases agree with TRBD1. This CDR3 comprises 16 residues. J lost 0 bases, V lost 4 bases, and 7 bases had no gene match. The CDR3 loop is CASSSQGARVNTEAFF. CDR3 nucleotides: TGTGCCAGCAGTTCTCAGGGGGCGCGGGTGAACACTGAAGCTTTCTTT.

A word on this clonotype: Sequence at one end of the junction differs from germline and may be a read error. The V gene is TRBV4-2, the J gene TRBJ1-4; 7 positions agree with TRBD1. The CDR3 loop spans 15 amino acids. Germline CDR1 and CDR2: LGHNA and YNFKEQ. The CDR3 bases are TGTGCCAGCAGCCAAGAGACAGGGACTACTGAAAAACTGTTTTTT. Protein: CASSQETGTTEKLFF.

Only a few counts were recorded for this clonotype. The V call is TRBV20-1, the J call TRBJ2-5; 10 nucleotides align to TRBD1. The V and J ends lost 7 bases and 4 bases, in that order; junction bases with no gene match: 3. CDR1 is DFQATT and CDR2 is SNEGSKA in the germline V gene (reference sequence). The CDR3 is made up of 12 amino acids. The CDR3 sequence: CSGGTGAETQYF. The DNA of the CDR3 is TGCAGTGGAGGGACAGGGGCAGAGACCCAGTACTTC.

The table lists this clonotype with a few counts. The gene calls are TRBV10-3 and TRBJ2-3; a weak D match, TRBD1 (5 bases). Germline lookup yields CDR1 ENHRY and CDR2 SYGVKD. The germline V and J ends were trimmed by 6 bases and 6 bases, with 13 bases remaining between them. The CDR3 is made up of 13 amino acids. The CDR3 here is CAIRPQGADTQYF. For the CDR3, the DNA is TGTGCCATCAGACCCCAGGGTGCGGATACGCAGTATTTT.

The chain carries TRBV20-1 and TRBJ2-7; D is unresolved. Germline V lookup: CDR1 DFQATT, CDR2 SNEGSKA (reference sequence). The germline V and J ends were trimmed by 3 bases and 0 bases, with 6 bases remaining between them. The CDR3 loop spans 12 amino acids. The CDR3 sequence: CSASAGSYEQYF. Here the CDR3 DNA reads TGCAGTGCTAGCGCAGGCTCCTACGAGCAGTACTTC.

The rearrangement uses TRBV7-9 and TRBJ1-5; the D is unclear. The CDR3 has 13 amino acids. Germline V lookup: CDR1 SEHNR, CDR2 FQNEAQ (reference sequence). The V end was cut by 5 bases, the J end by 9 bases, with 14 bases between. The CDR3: CASSLQWEAPQHF. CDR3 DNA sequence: TGTGCCAGCAGCCTACAGTGGGAAGCGCCCCAGCATTTT.